Listed below are T cell receptor beta chains from one sample, sequenced in a study of blood T cell repertoires in COVID-19. TCRdb's copy holds only in-frame clones and misses some; the assay was immunoSEQ multiplex PCR. The sample holds roughly 290,000 clones, roughly 86% seen once. The sample comprised peripheral blood. These receptors were taken from a woman between 50 and 59 years old who had recovered from COVID-19. CDR3s include the opening cysteine and the closing phenylalanine or tryptophan. The D gene is left open where the match is weak. Rows may omit the clone size; those that give it use once, few, many or a size class.

j_call clone_size v_call d_call cdr3_nt cdr3_aa
TRBJ1-1 NA TRBV29-1 TRBD1 TGCAGCGTTGAAGTTCAAGGACAGGGGAGGACTGAAGCTTTCTTT CSVEVQGQGRTEAFF
TRBJ1-3 NA TRBV9 NA TGTGCCAGCAGCCGGGAGGTCTCTGGAAACACCATATATTTT CASSREVSGNTIYF
TRBJ1-6 NA TRBV12-3/TRBV12-4 NA TGTGCCAGCAGTTTCCAGGGTACGGCACCCCTCCACTTT CASSFQGTAPLHF
TRBJ2-2 NA TRBV10-3 TRBD1 TGTGCCATCAGTGCACGACAGGGGGGGACCGGGGAGCTGTTTTTT CAISARQGGTGELFF
TRBJ2-1 NA TRBV7-9 TRBD2 TGTGCCAGCAGACTAGCGGTCTCCTCCTACAATGAGCAGTTCTTC CASRLAVSSYNEQFF
TRBJ1-5 NA TRBV27 NA TGTGCCAGCAGTCCCTGGGGCACCTATAGCAATCAGCCCCAGCATTTT CASSPWGTYSNQPQHF
TRBJ2-1 NA TRBV5-1 NA TGCGCCAGCAGCTTCGGGGCGGGGAGCTCCTACAATGAGCAGTTCTTC CASSFGAGSSYNEQFF
TRBJ2-7 NA TRBV10-3 NA TGTGCCATCAGTGCGGCTAGCGTTTCCTACGAGCAGTACTTC CAISAASVSYEQYF
TRBJ2-7 NA TRBV12-3/TRBV12-4 TRBD1 TGTGCCAGCAGAGGGACAGGGACCCACGAGCAGTACTTC CASRGTGTHEQYF
TRBJ2-7 NA TRBV5-1 NA TGCGCCAGCAGCGAAGAGGGCTCCTACGAGCAGTACTTC CASSEEGSYEQYF
TRBJ1-2 NA TRBV19 TRBD1 TGTGCCAGTAGTATGGGCAGGGGGGAAGGCTACACCTTC CASSMGRGEGYTF
TRBJ2-1 NA TRBV7-9 NA TGTGCCAGCAGCTTAGGACTAGTCTCCTACAATGAGCAGTTCTTC CASSLGLVSYNEQFF
TRBJ1-2 NA TRBV5-1 NA TGCGCCAGCAGCTTGGCGGGTTTTGGGGGCTACACCTTC CASSLAGFGGYTF
TRBJ2-6 NA TRBV5-1 TRBD1 TGCGCCAGCAGCCGATCAGGGGGCGAAGGGGCCAACGTCCTGACTTTC CASSRSGGEGANVLTF
TRBJ2-1 once TRBV15 TRBD2 TGTGCCACCAGCAGAACACTAGCGGGGGGGTACAATGAGCAGTTCTTC CATSRTLAGGYNEQFF
TRBJ2-7 NA TRBV5-6 TRBD1 TGTGCCAGCAGCTTCCGGACAGGGGCCTACGAGCAGTACTTC CASSFRTGAYEQYF
TRBJ2-5 NA TRBV29-1 NA TGCAGCGTTGAAACGGGAGTAGAGACCCAGTACTTC CSVETGVETQYF
TRBJ2-1 once TRBV7-2 TRBD2 TGTGCCAGCAGCTTATTCAGCGGGGGGCTTAACAATGAGCAGTTCTTC CASSLFSGGLNNEQFF
TRBJ2-5 NA TRBV18 TRBD1 TGTGCCAGCTCACCGTATGGGACAGGGACATGGGAGACCCAGTACTTC CASSPYGTGTWETQYF
TRBJ1-2 NA TRBV5-1 NA TGCGCCAGCAGCCCCGGTGGCGGGCTGCGGGACGTCTATGGCTACACCTTC CASSPGGGLRDVYGYTF
TRBJ2-5 NA TRBV5-1 TRBD2 TGCGCCAGCACTAGCGGGGGCCCTCAAGAGACCCAGTACTTC CASTSGGPQETQYF
TRBJ2-1 NA TRBV5-6 TRBD2 TGTGCCAGCAGCTTCGCGGGGGGAGAGCAGTTCTTC CASSFAGGEQFF
TRBJ2-1 NA TRBV28 TRBD2 TGTGCCAGCAGTTTCCCAGTTCGACTAGCGGGAGTAACCTACAATGAGCAGTTCTTC CASSFPVRLAGVTYNEQFF
TRBJ2-2 NA TRBV5-1 TRBD1 TGCGCCAGCAAAAGAGGGGGCCGGGACGGGGAGCTGTTTTTT CASKRGGRDGELFF
TRBJ2-7 NA TRBV7-9 NA TGTGCCAGCAGCTTAACGGGGGGCGGCGAGCAGTACTTC CASSLTGGGEQYF
TRBJ2-7 NA TRBV3-1/TRBV3-2 TRBD2 TGTGCCAGCAGCCCCACCGGACTAGCGGGATACGAGCAGTACTTC CASSPTGLAGYEQYF
TRBJ2-7 NA TRBV19 NA TGTGCCAGTAGTATATACCGGGACAACTACGAGCAGTACTTC CASSIYRDNYEQYF
TRBJ1-1 NA TRBV27 NA TGTGCCAGCAGTGACGGGGGAGTCTTGGTTACTGAAGCTTTCTTT CASSDGGVLVTEAFF
TRBJ2-1 NA TRBV19 NA TGTGCCAGTAGTGCGGACAGCCGCTCCTACAATGAGCAGTTCTTC CASSADSRSYNEQFF